This TCR beta chain was sequenced during a study of shared clonotypes between healthy human individuals. Assay: immunoSEQ multiplex PCR; the TCRdb copy retains only in-frame clones and omits some. Altogether approximately 2,000,000 clones are present, 85% to 95% being singletons, with the ten largest covering 0.37%. Germline assignment: CDR1 SGHRS and CDR2 YFSETQ. This CDR3 has 14 amino acids. With 4 bases removed from V and 3 bases from J, the gap between germline ends came to 13 bases. The receptor was isolated from a man between 18 and 29 years old in good health. Some clones in this sample may be carry-over from other donors' samples. The gene calls are TRBV5-1 and TRBJ1-1; D is undetermined. The sample taken for sequencing was naive CD4+ T cells from PBMCs. Regarding subset: CD45RA+ positively selected. The CDR3 is CASSPRGRDTEAFF. CDR3 nucleotide sequence: TGCGCCAGCAGCCCTCGAGGCCGGGACACTGAAGCTTTCTTT.